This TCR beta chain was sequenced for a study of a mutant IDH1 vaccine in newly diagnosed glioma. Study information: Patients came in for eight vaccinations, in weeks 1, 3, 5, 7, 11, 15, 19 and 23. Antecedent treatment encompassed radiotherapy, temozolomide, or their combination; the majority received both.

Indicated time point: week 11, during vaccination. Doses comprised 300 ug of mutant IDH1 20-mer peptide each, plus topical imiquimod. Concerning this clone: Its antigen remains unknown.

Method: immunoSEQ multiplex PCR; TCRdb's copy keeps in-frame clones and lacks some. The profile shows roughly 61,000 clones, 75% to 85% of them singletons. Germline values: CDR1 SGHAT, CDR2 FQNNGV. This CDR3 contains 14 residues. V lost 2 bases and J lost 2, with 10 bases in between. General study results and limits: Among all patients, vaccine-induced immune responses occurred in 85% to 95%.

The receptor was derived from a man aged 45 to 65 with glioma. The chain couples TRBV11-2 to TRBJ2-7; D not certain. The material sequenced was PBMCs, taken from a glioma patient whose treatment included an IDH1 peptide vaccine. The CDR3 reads CASSLMQSTYEQYF. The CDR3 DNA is TGTGCCAGCAGCTTAATGCAGTCTACCTACGAGCAGTACTTC.